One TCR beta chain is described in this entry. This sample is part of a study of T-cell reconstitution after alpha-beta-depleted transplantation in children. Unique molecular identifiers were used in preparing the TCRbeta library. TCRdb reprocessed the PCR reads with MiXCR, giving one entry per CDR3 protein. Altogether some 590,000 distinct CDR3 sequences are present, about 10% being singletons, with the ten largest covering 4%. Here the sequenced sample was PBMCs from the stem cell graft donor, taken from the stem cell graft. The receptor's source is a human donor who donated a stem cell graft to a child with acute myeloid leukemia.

The CDR3 sequence is CSVEGVVDTEAFF. CDR3 sequence (DNA): TGCAGCGTTGAAGGAGTGGTGGACACTGAAGCTTTCTTT. The chain has TRBV29-1 and TRBJ1-1; D is undetermined. The CDR3 covers 13 residues. The V and J ends lost 1 base and 3 bases respectively, with 9 bases between them. Germline assignment: CDR1 SQVTM and CDR2 ANQGSEA.